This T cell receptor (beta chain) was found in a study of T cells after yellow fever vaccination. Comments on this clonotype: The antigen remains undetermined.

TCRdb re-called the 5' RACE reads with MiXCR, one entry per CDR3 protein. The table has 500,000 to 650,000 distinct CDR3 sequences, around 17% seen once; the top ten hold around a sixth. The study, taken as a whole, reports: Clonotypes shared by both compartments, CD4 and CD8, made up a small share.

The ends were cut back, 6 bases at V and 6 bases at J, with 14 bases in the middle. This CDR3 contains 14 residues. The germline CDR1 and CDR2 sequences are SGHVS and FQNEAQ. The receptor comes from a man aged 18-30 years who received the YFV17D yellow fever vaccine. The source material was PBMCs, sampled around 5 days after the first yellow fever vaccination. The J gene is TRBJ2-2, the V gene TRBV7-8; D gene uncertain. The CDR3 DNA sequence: TGTGCCAGCAGACACGACCGGATCGCCGGGGAGCTGTTTTTT. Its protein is CASRHDRIAGELFF. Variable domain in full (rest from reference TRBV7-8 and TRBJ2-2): GAGVSQSPRYKVAKRGQDVALRCDPISGHVSLFWYQQALGQGPEFLTYFQNEAQLDKSGLPSDRFFAERPEGSVSTLKIQRTQQEDSAVYLCASRHDRIAGELFFGEGSRLTVL.